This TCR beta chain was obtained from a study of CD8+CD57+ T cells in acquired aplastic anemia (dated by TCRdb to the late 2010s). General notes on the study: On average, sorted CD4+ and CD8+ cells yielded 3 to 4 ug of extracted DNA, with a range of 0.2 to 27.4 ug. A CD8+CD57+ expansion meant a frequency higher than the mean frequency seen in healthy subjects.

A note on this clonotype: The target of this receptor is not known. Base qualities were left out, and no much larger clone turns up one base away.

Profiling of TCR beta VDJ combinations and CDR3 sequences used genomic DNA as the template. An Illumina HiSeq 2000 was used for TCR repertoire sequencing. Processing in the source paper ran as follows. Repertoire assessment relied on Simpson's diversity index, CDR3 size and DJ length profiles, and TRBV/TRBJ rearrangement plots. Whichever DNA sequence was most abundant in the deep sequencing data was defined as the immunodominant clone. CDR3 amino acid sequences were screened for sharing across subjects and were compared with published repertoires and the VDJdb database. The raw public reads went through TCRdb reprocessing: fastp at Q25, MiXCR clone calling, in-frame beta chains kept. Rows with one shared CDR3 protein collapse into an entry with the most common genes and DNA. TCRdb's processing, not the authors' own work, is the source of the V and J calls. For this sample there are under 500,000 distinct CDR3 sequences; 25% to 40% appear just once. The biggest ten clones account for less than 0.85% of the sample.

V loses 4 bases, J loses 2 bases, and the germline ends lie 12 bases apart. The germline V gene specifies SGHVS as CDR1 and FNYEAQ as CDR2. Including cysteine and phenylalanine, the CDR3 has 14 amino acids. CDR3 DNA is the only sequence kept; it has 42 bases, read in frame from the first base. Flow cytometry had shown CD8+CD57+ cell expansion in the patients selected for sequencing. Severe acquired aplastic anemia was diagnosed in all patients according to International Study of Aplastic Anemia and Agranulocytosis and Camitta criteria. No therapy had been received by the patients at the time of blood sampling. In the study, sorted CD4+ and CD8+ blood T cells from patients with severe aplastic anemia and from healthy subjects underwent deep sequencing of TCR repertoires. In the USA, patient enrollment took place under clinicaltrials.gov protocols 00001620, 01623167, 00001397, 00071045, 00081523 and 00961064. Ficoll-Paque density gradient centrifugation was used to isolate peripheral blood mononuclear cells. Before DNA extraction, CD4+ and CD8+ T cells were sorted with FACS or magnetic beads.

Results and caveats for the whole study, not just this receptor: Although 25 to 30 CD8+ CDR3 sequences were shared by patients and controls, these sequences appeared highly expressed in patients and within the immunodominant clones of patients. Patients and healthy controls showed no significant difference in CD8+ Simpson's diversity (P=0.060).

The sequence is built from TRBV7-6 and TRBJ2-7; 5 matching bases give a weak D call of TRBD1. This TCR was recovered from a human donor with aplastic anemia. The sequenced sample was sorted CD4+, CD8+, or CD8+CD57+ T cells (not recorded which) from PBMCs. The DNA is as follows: TGTGCCAGCAGCTGGGGTGGGGCCACCTACGAGCAGTACTTC. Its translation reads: CASSWGGATYEQYF.